The rows below give T cell receptor beta chains drawn from one sample of a study of blood T cell repertoires in COVID-19. TCRdb's table, derived via immunoSEQ multiplex PCR, lists solely in-frame clones and lacks some. The sample lists fewer than 300,000 clones, around 84% occurring once. Sequencing was performed on PBMCs or T cells enriched from blood (not recorded which). Receptors were obtained from a woman in her forties or fifties who had recovered from COVID-19. The conserved cysteine and the conserved F or W are not part of the CDR3 here.

V gene	CDR3 protein
TRBV30	AWSVLGRGNTGNTIY
TRBV18	ASSPGLVGTGELF
TRBV4-3	ASSPRSSYNEQF
TRBV14	ASSTRTGEHQY
TRBV12-5	ASGLVQRQGPYLNTGELF
TRBV19	ASSEGGGADTQY
TRBV28	ASSLSYRAQH
TRBV11-2	ASSPLTQGEAF
TRBV7-8	ASSLAGGGPYNEQF
TRBV28	ASSLHSRVQPQH
TRBV2	ASSPRSPSTDTQY
TRBV6-5	ASSYEGGTYNEQF
TRBV19	ASSMAGEGEPQH
TRBV5-6	ASSLGPLPQGAGGYT
TRBV7-9	ASSTVSGTVNYHGYT
TRBV6-1	ASSEWLGEDEQF
TRBV3-1/TRBV3-2	ASSQVFGQGVNTEAF
TRBV5-5	ASSLRQAYEQY
TRBV3-1/TRBV3-2	ASSQDPGTEAF
TRBV11-3	ASSLNSGYNEQF
TRBV6-5	ASSYGQGSHEQY
TRBV30	AWSSGKDGNTIY
TRBV5-1	ASSLEGGFYYGYT
TRBV7-9	ASSIDTSNQPQH
TRBV19	ASSQQRNWPQH
TRBV27	ASRGDRGLGQPQH
TRBV19	ASKQQGTGGYQPQH
TRBV5-1	ASSLRQEGNEQF
TRBV10-3	AISDLFGGTEAF
TRBV7-3	ASSPRALRDLALSGANVLT
TRBV7-2	ASSPIRNEQF
TRBV20-1	SAWTGNTIY
TRBV27	ASSLYFGGPYEQY
TRBV28	AIKEAHQPQH
TRBV7-2	ASSSYGTGGTEAF
TRBV4-1	ASSQASGLQSSYNEQF
TRBV5-6	ASRPGQGSSPLH
TRBV19	ASSMRLAGGTYENYGYT
TRBV5-1	ASSPRDTSYNEQF
TRBV18	ASSSRTGSYDQPQH
TRBV2	ATLSDRDTNSPLH
TRBV6-5	ASRDRGPETQY
TRBV7-8	ASSLTREGHSPLH
TRBV5-4	ASSLIYNEQF
TRBV19	ASSWEGQRSNQPQH
TRBV28	ASSPPRGTIPYEQY
TRBV7-8	ASSPGYSGNTIY
TRBV6-5	ASSRTGVAFGGYT
TRBV25-1	ASSDRAGGMWEQY
TRBV2	ASSYGTAYEQY
TRBV6-5	ATNGGAETQY
TRBV6-5	ASARGGTREDEQF
TRBV3-1/TRBV3-2	ASSQGRVSPLH
TRBV19	ASSISQGARTEAF